This passage covers 23 T cell receptor beta chains from one sample sequenced in a study of monozygotic twins with inflammatory bowel disease. Reanalyzing the 5' RACE reads, TCRdb keeps one entry per CDR3 protein, without DNA. The ten most abundant clones cover more than 4.5% of a sample with under 350,000 distinct CDR3 sequences. Source material: blood. The receptors here all came from a human donor with ulcerative colitis or Crohn's disease, or a healthy co-twin of an affected twin (not recorded which).

The J gene is TRBJ2-2, the V gene TRBV5-1. The germline CDR1 and CDR2 sequences are SGHRS and YFSETQ. The CDR3 runs 14 residues. This CDR3 reads CASSLVGNTGELFF.

This chain links TRBV12-3 or TRBV12-4 with TRBJ2-4; the D call from TCRdb, TRBD1, cannot be confirmed without DNA. This CDR3 region has 16 residues. CDR3 loop: CASSPTGGLAKNIQYF.

The gene calls are TRBV28 and TRBJ1-4; TCRdb returns TRBD1, unconfirmable since there is no DNA. Germline lookup yields CDR1 MDHEN and CDR2 SYDVKM. The CDR3 extends over 16 amino acids. The CDR3 spells CASSPGTVTTNEKLFF.

The CDR3 reads CASSSTGKFYEQYF. This chain uses TRBV7-9 with TRBJ2-7; without DNA, the TCRdb call of TRBD1 cannot be checked. CDR1 and CDR2 from the germline V gene are SEHNR and FQNEAQ (reference sequence). The CDR3 extends over 14 amino acids.

The V gene is TRBV29-1, the J gene TRBJ2-3; TCRdb designates TRBD2, a call that cannot be tested without DNA. Germline V gene lookup returns CDR1 SQVTM and CDR2 ANQGSEA. The CDR3 covers 15 residues. CDR3 loop: CNELAGGQAVDTQYF.

The chain carries TRBV25-1 and TRBJ1-4; the D call from TCRdb, TRBD1, cannot be confirmed without DNA. The CDR3 loop spans 11 amino acids. CDR1 is MGHDK and CDR2 is SYGVNS in the germline V gene. Here the CDR3 reads CASGQNEKLFF. The full variable domain, in which reference TRBV25-1 and TRBJ1-4 provide the parts outside the CDR3, is EADIYQTPRYLVIGTGKKITLECSQTMGHDKMYWYQQDPGMELHLIHYSYGVNSTEKGDLSSESTVSRIRTEHFPLTLESARPSHTSQYLCASGQNEKLFFGSGTQLSVL.

The chain joins TRBV25-1 to TRBJ2-3; the D gene TCRdb calls, TRBD1, cannot be checked with no DNA. This CDR3 comprises 15 residues. Germline V gene data show CDR1 as MGHDK and CDR2 as SYGVNS. CDR3: CASSNRQGATDTQYF.

The rearrangement uses TRBV5-6 and TRBJ2-1. Germline V gene data show CDR1 as SGHDT and CDR2 as YYEEEE. The CDR3 runs to 11 residues. The CDR3 region is CASSWDSVQFF. The whole variable domain, remainder taken from reference TRBV5-6 and TRBJ2-1, is DAGVTQSPTHLIKTRGQQVTLRCSPKSGHDTVSWYQQALGQGPQFIFQYYEEEERQRGNFPDRFSGHQFPNYSSELNVNALLLGDSALYLCASSWDSVQFFGPGTRLTVL.

V is TRBV19 and J is TRBJ2-7; with no DNA, the TCRdb D assignment of TRBD1 cannot be verified. The CDR3 has 14 residues. Per germline, CDR1 LNHDA and CDR2 SQIVND (reference sequence). CDR3 protein: CASNTGGLLDEQYF.

This rearrangement joins TRBV12-3 or TRBV12-4 to TRBJ2-2. The CDR3 has 13 amino acids. CDR3 sequence: CASSSRITGELFF.

The chain joins TRBV12-3 or TRBV12-4 to TRBJ2-1; TCRdb's D call, TRBD2, is unchecked because there is no DNA. The CDR3 runs to 16 residues. The CDR3 protein is CASSFRGPGDYNEQFF.

This chain links TRBV4-3 with TRBJ1-5. From germline, CDR1 is LGHNA and CDR2 YSLEER. The CDR3 covers 14 residues. CDR3 residues: CASSRGGGNQPQHF.

This chain links TRBV5-1 with TRBJ2-7; TCRdb selects TRBD1, and the lack of DNA leaves this call unchecked. The CDR3 has 13 amino acids. CDR1 is SGHRS, CDR2 YFSETQ, per germline. CDR3 in amino acids: CASSDRGMYEQYF. Using reference TRBV5-1 and TRBJ2-7 for the parts outside the CDR3, the full variable domain is KAGVTQTPRYLIKTRGQQVTLSCSPISGHRSVSWYQQTPGQGLQFLFEYFSETQRNKGNFPGRFSGRQFSNSRSEMNVSTLELGDSALYLCASSDRGMYEQYFGPGTRLTVT.

This sequence joins TRBV10-3 and TRBJ2-3; the D gene TCRdb calls, TRBD2, cannot be checked with no DNA. This CDR3 is 14 amino acids long. In germline, CDR1 is ENHRY, CDR2 SYGVKD. CDR3 region: CAISPAEHTDTQYF.

V gene TRBV11-3 combines with J gene TRBJ2-3; TCRdb outputs TRBD1, but without DNA this stays unchecked. Germline CDR1 reads SGHNT; CDR2 reads YENEEA. The CDR3 is 16 residues long. The CDR3 loop is CASSWTGTGGADTQYF.

CDR3 sequence reads: CASSSSGLASTDTQYF. V is TRBV7-8 and J is TRBJ2-3; without DNA, the TCRdb call of TRBD2 cannot be checked. The germline V gene encodes CDR1 SGHVS and CDR2 FQNEAQ. The CDR3 contains 16 residues.

This chain links TRBV7-9 with TRBJ1-1; TCRdb proposes TRBD1, but this gene call is untestable without DNA. Germline CDR1 and CDR2: SEHNR and FQNEAQ (reference sequence). The CDR3 is made up of 12 amino acids. The CDR3: CASRDPGGRAFF.

V usage is TRBV21-1 and J usage is TRBJ2-7. TRBV21-1 is reported as a pseudogene. The CDR3 runs to 16 residues. This CDR3 reads CASSKARLRTGHEQYF.

This rearrangement joins TRBV29-1 to TRBJ1-4; TCRdb's D call of TRBD1 is untestable without DNA. The germline V gene has CDR1 SQVTM and CDR2 ANQGSEA. The length of the CDR3 is 14 residues. The CDR3 sequence: CSVGDRGLREKLFF.

This chain links TRBV5-1 with TRBJ2-7; TCRdb picks TRBD1, but there is no DNA to check that call. Germline lookup yields CDR1 SGHRS and CDR2 YFSETQ. The CDR3 is 14 residues long. The CDR3 region is CASSTGGAYYEQYF.

This chain joins TRBV15 and TRBJ2-3. Germline V gives CDR1 LNHNV, CDR2 YYDKDF (reference sequence). The CDR3 has 12 amino acids. CDR3 loop: CATSRAESTQYF.

This sequence joins TRBV12-3 or TRBV12-4 and TRBJ2-5. The CDR3 sequence is 14 residues long. CDR3 sequence: CASSFGDSGETQYF.

The J gene is TRBJ2-3, the V gene TRBV7-2; TCRdb gives TRBD1 as the D gene, but with no DNA this cannot be confirmed. Looked up from germline, CDR1 is SGHTA and CDR2 is FQGNSA. This CDR3 is built from 14 residues. The CDR3 sequence is CASSNDFRADTQYF. Full variable domain (rest looked up from reference TRBV7-2 and TRBJ2-3): GAGVSQSPSNKVTEKGKDVELRCDPISGHTALYWYRQSLGQGLEFLIYFQGNSAPDKSGLPSDRFSAERTGGSVSTLTIQRTQQEDSAVYLCASSNDFRADTQYFGPGTRLTVL.